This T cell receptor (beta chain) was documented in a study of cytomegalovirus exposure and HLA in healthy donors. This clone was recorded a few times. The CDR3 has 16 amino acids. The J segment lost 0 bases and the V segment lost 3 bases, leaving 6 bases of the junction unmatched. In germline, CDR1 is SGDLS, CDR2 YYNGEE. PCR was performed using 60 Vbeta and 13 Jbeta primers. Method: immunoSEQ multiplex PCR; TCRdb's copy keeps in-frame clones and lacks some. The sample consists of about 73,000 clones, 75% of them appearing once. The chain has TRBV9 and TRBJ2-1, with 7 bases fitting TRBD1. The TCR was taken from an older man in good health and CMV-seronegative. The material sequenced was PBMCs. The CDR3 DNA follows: TGTGCCAGCAGCGGAAAGGGGGCGGCCTCCTACAATGAGCAGTTCTTC. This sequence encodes CASSGKGAASYNEQFF.